Presented here are 2 T cell receptor beta chains from one specimen sequenced in a study of vaccination effects on CD4 cells after COVID-19 (dated by TCRdb to about 2022). Their cognate antigens are unknown. Libraries came from the immunoSEQ multiplex PCR assay. The source is immuneACCESS, and TCRdb retained only in-frame sequences with V and J called. Part of the clones is not carried over; for the studies checked, unresolved V genes explain less than half of this, and the remainder is unexplained. The sample table holds about 27,000 clones, of which roughly 73% were seen once. The ten largest clonotypes hold about 20% of the sample. To identify antigen-specific CD4+ T cell clonotypes by their expansion, the ViraFEST assay first stimulated PBMC with viral peptide pools and then applied TCR sequencing. After around eleven days of culture, CD4+ T cells were isolated with the EasySep CD4+ T cell isolation kit. Negative nucleocapsid antibody results before and after vaccination confirmed that the healthy vaccine recipients had no prior SARS-CoV-2 infection.

The sequencing used CD4+ T cells from PBMCs cultured with HCoV-NL63 spike peptides, collected before COVID-19 vaccination. The sample's cell subset or site label is to be understood as: HCoV-NL63 spike overlapping peptide pool stimulation. The receptors stem from a human donor who received a COVID-19 vaccine.

This clone was counted a few times. The chain recombines TRBV3-1 (or the pseudogene TRBV3-2) with TRBJ1-1; 7 nucleotides agree with TRBD1. CDR1 and CDR2 (germline): LGHDT, YNNKEL (reference sequence). The ends lost 1 base at V and 5 bases at J; junction bases unmatched: 4. This CDR3 is built from 14 residues. Here the CDR3 reads CASSQVTGRTEAFF. DNA for the CDR3: TGTGCCAGCAGCCAAGTGACAGGGCGGACTGAAGCTTTCTTT.

This chain connects TRBV19 to TRBJ1-2; D is unclear. The CDR3 has 15 residues. With 2 bases removed from V and 8 bases from J, the gap between germline ends came to 18 bases. CDR1 and CDR2 from the germline V gene are LNHDA and SQIVND (reference sequence). The CDR3 nucleotides read TGTGCCAGTAGTATACTCGGCGCCTTTACGGGAGGCTACACCTTC. Protein sequence: CASSILGAFTGGYTF.